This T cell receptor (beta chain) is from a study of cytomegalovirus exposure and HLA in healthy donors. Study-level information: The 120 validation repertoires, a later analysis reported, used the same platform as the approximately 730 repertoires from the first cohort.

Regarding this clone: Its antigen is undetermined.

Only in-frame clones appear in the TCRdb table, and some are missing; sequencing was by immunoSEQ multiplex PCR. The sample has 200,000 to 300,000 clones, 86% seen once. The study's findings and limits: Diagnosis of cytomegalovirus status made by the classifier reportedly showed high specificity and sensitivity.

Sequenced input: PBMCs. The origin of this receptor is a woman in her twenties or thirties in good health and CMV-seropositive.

The CDR3 region has the DNA TGTGCCAGCCCGTCACTCCCGCCTAACTATGGCTACACCTTC. Translation gives CASPSLPPNYGYTF. V usage is TRBV7-9 and J usage is TRBJ1-2; no firm D call. The CDR3 is 14 residues long. Trimming took 8 bases from V and 0 from J, leaving 13 bases between them. Germline V lookup: CDR1 SEHNR, CDR2 FQNEAQ (reference sequence).